This TCR beta chain was captured in a study of blood T cell repertoires in COVID-19. Overall study context: COVID-19 samples from acute and convalescent phases originated in the United States, Italy and Spain.

As originally analysed: Amplification of reference gene primers provided the estimated nucleated cell counts. Only in-frame clones appear in the TCRdb table, and some are missing; sequencing was by immunoSEQ multiplex PCR. The V and J calls and clone size come from that table; D and trimming were worked out from the DNA. This table has approximately 220,000 clones, 90% appearing once. Per the germline V gene, CDR1 is SGHNT and CDR2 is YYREEE (reference sequence). This CDR3 contains 17 residues. After removal of 2 bases from V and 2 bases from J, the junction contained 6 bases not matched to a gene. The study drew participants aged about 18 to 90 years from approximately 25 US areas.

J is TRBJ2-1 and V is TRBV5-4, with 11 bases lining up with TRBD1. Sequenced: PBMCs or T cells enriched from blood (not recorded which). This clonotype was obtained from a man aged 30 to 39 who had recovered from COVID-19. The CDR3 reads CASSLLDRGLTYNEQFF. For the CDR3, the DNA is TGTGCCAGCAGCTTACTGGACAGGGGGCTTACCTACAATGAGCAGTTCTTC. Full variable domain (missing parts from reference TRBV5-4 and TRBJ2-1): ETGVTQSPTHLIKTRGQQVTLRCSSQSGHNTVSWYQQALGQGPQFIFQYYREEENGRGNFPPRFSGLQFPNYSSELNVNALELDDSALYLCASSLLDRGLTYNEQFFGPGTRLTVL.